A single sample gave rise to the 20 T cell receptor beta chains below, sequenced in a study of blood T cell repertoires in COVID-19. The repertoire was sequenced with immunoSEQ multiplex PCR; TCRdb's copy has only in-frame clones and lacks some. This sample has some 50,000 clones, with approximately 90% found just once. The sample consisted of peripheral blood. Receptors were obtained from an elderly man with acute or convalescent COVID-19.

This sequence joins TRBV18 and TRBJ2-5; D is perhaps TRBD1 (6 bases). V was cut by 2 bases and J by 1 base, with 11 bases left in between. This CDR3 is 15 amino acids long. Germline V gene data show CDR1 as KGHSH and CDR2 as LQKENI. CDR3 coding DNA: TGTGCCAGCTCACCATCCCAGGGGCGCCAAGAGACCCAGTACTTC. It encodes CASSPSQGRQETQYF.

CDR3 protein: CASSYSGEGLQETQYF. The CDR3 nucleotides read TGTGCCAGCAGTTACAGTGGGGAGGGCTTGCAAGAGACCCAGTACTTC. The V call is TRBV6-5, the J call TRBJ2-5; 7 bases agree with TRBD2. The CDR3 has 16 residues. Germline trimming cut 2 bases from V and 2 bases from J; bases unmatched to any gene: 8. Per the germline V gene, CDR1 is MNHEY and CDR2 is SVGAGI.

The chain links TRBV5-1 to TRBJ2-2, with 10 nucleotides matching TRBD2. This CDR3 has 15 residues. Germline loops: CDR1 SGHRS, CDR2 YFSETQ. The V gene end was trimmed by 2 bases and the J gene end by 4 bases; junction bases not matched to a gene: 2. The CDR3 region has the DNA TGCGCCAGCAGCTTTTCTAGCGGGGGCACCGGGGAGCTGTTTTTT. It is translated as CASSFSSGGTGELFF.

The rearrangement links TRBV2 to TRBJ1-6; D may be TRBD1 (5 bases). CDR3 length: 16 amino acids. In germline, CDR1 is SNHLY, CDR2 FYNNEI. The germline V and J ends were trimmed by 7 bases and 8 bases, with 21 bases remaining between them. The CDR3 bases are TGTGCCAGCATTCTACGGGGGGTAGGTGGTGATTCACCCCTCCACTTT. This encodes CASILRGVGGDSPLHF.

The chain recombines TRBV18 with TRBJ2-5; 7 bases align to TRBD1. The V gene end was trimmed by 3 bases and the J gene end by 1 base; junction bases not matched to a gene: 5. Looked up from germline, CDR1 is KGHSH and CDR2 is LQKENI. CDR3 length: 15 residues. The CDR3 coding sequence is TGTGCCAGCTCACCGGGACAGCCTCCCCAAGAGACCCAGTACTTC. Encoded protein: CASSPGQPPQETQYF.

The count of this clone is one. The chain employs TRBV5-1 and TRBJ2-1; 9 nucleotides align to TRBD2. Germline values: CDR1 SGHRS, CDR2 YFSETQ. V shed 4 bases and J 4 bases; nucleotides not matched to a gene: 15. The CDR3 is 18 amino acids. In DNA, the CDR3 is TGCGCCAGCAGCAGAACGGAGGTTAGCGGGGGTTCATACAATGAGCAGTTCTTC. It is translated as CASSRTEVSGGSYNEQFF.

V gene TRBV11-3 combines with J gene TRBJ2-3; 9 nucleotides line up with TRBD1. CDR1 and CDR2 (germline): SGHNT, YENEEA. This CDR3 contains 16 residues. V gave up 4 bases and J gave up 3 bases; unmatched junction bases: 8. CDR3: CASSSGTGFQTDTQYF. Here the CDR3 DNA reads TGTGCCAGCAGCTCCGGGACAGGGTTTCAAACAGATACGCAGTATTTT.

The rearrangement uses TRBV4-3 and TRBJ1-2; 7 nucleotides align to TRBD1. Germline V gene sequence: CDR1 LGHNA, CDR2 YSLEER. The J segment lost 4 bases and the V segment lost 1 base, leaving 6 bases of the junction unmatched. The CDR3 is 15 residues long. CDR3 nucleotide sequence: TGCGCCAGCAGCCAAGCACGAGGGGGCGGCTATGGCTACACCTTC. This sequence encodes CASSQARGGGYGYTF.

The chain links TRBV7-8 to TRBJ2-2; 10 positions agree with TRBD2. The trim removed 5 bases at V and 5 bases at J, leaving 8 bases unmatched. Germline V gene data show CDR1 as SGHVS and CDR2 as FQNEAQ. This CDR3 region has 16 residues. In nucleotides, the CDR3 is TGTGCCAGCAGCGCGCCTCTAGCGGGGGAGACCGGGGAGCTGTTTTTT. This gives the protein CASSAPLAGETGELFF.

The CDR3 coding sequence is TGTGCCAGCAGTTTATCGACTAGCGGGTCCAATGAGCAGTTCTTC. Translated: CASSLSTSGSNEQFF. The J gene is TRBJ2-1, the V gene TRBV27; TRBD2 matches at 10 bases. The germline gives CDR1 MNHEY, CDR2 SMNVEV (reference sequence). Trimming removed 0 bases from V and 6 bases from J; junction bases left unmatched: 2. The CDR3 spans 15 residues.

V usage is TRBV19 and J usage is TRBJ1-2, with TRBD1 as a possible D gene (6 bases). The V end was cut by 5 bases, the J end by 3 bases, with 19 bases between. Per germline, CDR1 LNHDA and CDR2 SQIVND (reference sequence). The CDR3 totals 16 residues. CDR3 residues: CASSSQGRELDYGYTF. The CDR3 nucleotides read TGTGCCAGTAGTTCCCAGGGGCGCGAGTTGGACTATGGCTACACCTTC.

The rearrangement uses TRBV24-1 and TRBJ2-5, with a weak D call TRBD2 (5 bases). CDR1 and CDR2 (germline): KGHDR, SFDVKD. The CDR3 is made up of 13 amino acids. V gave up 9 bases and J gave up 3 bases, with 13 bases separating them. The CDR3 coding sequence is TGTGCCACCCGGTCCTCCGGGGAAGAGACCCAGTACTTC. Translated, it gives CATRSSGEETQYF.

This clone was found once. The chain has TRBV5-1 and TRBJ2-5, with 13 bases identical to TRBD2. CDR1 and CDR2 (germline): SGHRS, YFSETQ. Unmatched junction bases numbered 1, after V lost 3 bases and J lost 5 bases. The CDR3 has 14 residues. The CDR3 protein is CASSSTSGGETQYF. CDR3 coding DNA: TGCGCCAGCAGCTCGACTAGCGGGGGGGAGACCCAGTACTTC.

The chain combines TRBV6-5 with TRBJ2-4; the D gene is possibly TRBD1 (6 bases). CDR1 is MNHEY and CDR2 is SVGAGI in the germline V gene. This CDR3 has 15 amino acids. Trimming removed 5 bases from V and 0 bases from J, with 11 bases in between. Written as DNA, the CDR3 is TGTGCCAGCAGTCCGACAGGCTTAGCCAAAAACATTCAGTACTTC. Amino acid sequence: CASSPTGLAKNIQYF.

This clone was counted a few times. The rearrangement joins TRBV10-3 to TRBJ1-4; a weak D match, TRBD1 (6 bases). The ends were cut back, 6 bases at V and 6 bases at J, with 14 bases in the middle. The CDR3 length is 14 residues. Germline values: CDR1 ENHRY, CDR2 SYGVKD. In DNA, the CDR3 is TGTGCCATCAGCTCCGAAGGGGGTTATGAAAAACTGTTTTTT. Protein product: CAISSEGGYEKLFF.

This clone showed up just a few times. The chain has TRBV21-1 and TRBJ2-1; the D call of TRBD1 is as the table states it, not checked on the DNA. TRBV21-1 is marked as a pseudogene. The CDR3 spans 14 residues. The CDR3 loop is CATRGCPRWNEQFF. DNA for the CDR3: TGTGCCACAAGGGGGTGCCCCCGGTGGAATGAGCAGTTCTTC.

As DNA, the CDR3 is TGCGCCAGCAGCTTGGAACAGGGGGCAAGGACTGAAGCTTTCTTT. Protein product: CASSLEQGARTEAFF. The gene calls are TRBV5-1 and TRBJ1-1, with 9 bases lining up with TRBD1. The trim removed 0 bases at V and 5 bases at J, leaving 5 bases unmatched. Germline V gene lookup returns CDR1 SGHRS and CDR2 YFSETQ. The CDR3 is made up of 15 amino acids.

The chain combines TRBV10-3 with TRBJ2-7, with a tentative D call TRBD1 (6 bases). Trimming shortened V by 4 bases and J by 5 bases, and 21 bases separated the two germline ends. The CDR3 has 16 residues. CDR1 ENHRY and CDR2 SYGVKD come from the germline V gene. The CDR3 is CAISVVPGHPQDEQYF. The CDR3 DNA sequence: TGTGCCATCAGTGTAGTTCCGGGACATCCTCAAGACGAGCAGTACTTC.

The V gene is TRBV10-3, the J gene TRBJ2-3, with TRBD1 identical over 8 bases. V dropped 5 bases and J dropped 0; count of bases not matched to a gene: 4. Germline-derived CDR1 and CDR2 are ENHRY and SYGVKD. The CDR3 totals 15 residues. The CDR3 DNA is TGTGCCATCAGTAAGGACAGGGATAGCACAGATACGCAGTATTTT. Translated: CAISKDRDSTDTQYF.

The V gene is TRBV11-3, the J gene TRBJ2-2, with D perhaps matching TRBD1 (6 bases). Trimming pared 5 bases from V and 2 bases from J, leaving 15 bases between. CDR1 and CDR2 (germline): SGHNT, YENEEA. CDR3 length: 16 amino acids. CDR3 amino acids: CASSPGQRINTGELFF. The CDR3 nucleotides are TGTGCCAGCAGCCCGGGACAAAGGATAAACACCGGGGAGCTGTTTTTT.